A selection of T cell receptor beta chains follows, all from one sample in a study of PD-L1 blockade in urothelial cancer. Generated by immunoSEQ multiplex PCR, the TCRdb table keeps only in-frame clones and is missing some. The data show roughly 56,000 clones, around 79% seen once. The material sequenced was PBMCs, taken around atezolizumab (anti-PD-L1) treatment. The receptors shown here come from a man in his 70s with urothelial cancer. The CDR3 runs from the conserved cysteine through the conserved F or W. D genes are given only for firm matches. The size field is filled for only some rows; it gives once, few, many or a size class.

J gene	clone size	V gene	D gene	CDR3 protein	CDR3 DNA
TRBJ1-2	NA	TRBV20-1	TRBD1	CSARDGQGDFF	TGCAGTGCTAGAGATGGGCAGGGGGATTTTTTC
TRBJ2-7	NA	TRBV15	TRBD2	CATSSFVSGLAGLRQYF	TGTGCCACCAGCAGTTTTGTGTCTGGACTAGCGGGACTTAGGCAGTACTTC
TRBJ2-1	once	TRBV7-2	TRBD2	CASSLSSGINNEQFF	TGTGCCAGCAGCCTCTCTAGCGGAATCAACAATGAGCAGTTCTTC
TRBJ2-5	NA	TRBV5-4	TRBD2	CASSLETSGGQETQYF	TGTGCCAGCAGCTTGGAGACTAGCGGGGGGCAAGAGACCCAGTACTTC
TRBJ2-2	few	TRBV19	NA	CASSIYSGGELFF	TGTGCCAGTAGTATCTACTCGGGAGGGGAGCTGTTTTTT
TRBJ1-1	NA	TRBV7-9	TRBD1	CASSWTGGPGTEAFF	TGTGCCAGCAGTTGGACAGGGGGACCCGGCACTGAAGCTTTCTTT
TRBJ1-2	once	TRBV5-6	TRBD1	CASSFITGTVYGYTF	TGTGCCAGCAGCTTCATAACTGGGACAGTCTATGGCTACACCTTC
TRBJ1-4	NA	TRBV7-9	NA	CASSSTVGDWEKLFF	TGTGCCAGCAGCTCTACCGTGGGGGACTGGGAAAAACTGTTTTTT
TRBJ2-2	NA	TRBV14	NA	CASSLLTGELFF	TGTGCCAGCAGCCTCCTTACCGGGGAGCTGTTTTTT
TRBJ2-5	NA	TRBV5-1	TRBD2	CASSLAGGLAGQETQYF	TGCGCCAGCAGCTTGGCCGGAGGACTAGCGGGGCAAGAGACCCAGTACTTC
TRBJ2-7	NA	TRBV7-9	NA	CASSPGERAQAEQYF	TGTGCCAGCAGCCCGGGGGAGAGGGCCCAGGCGGAGCAGTACTTC
TRBJ2-7	NA	TRBV10-2	NA	CASSDFRSGSYEQYF	TGCGCCAGCAGTGATTTTCGGAGCGGCTCCTACGAGCAGTACTTC
TRBJ2-5	NA	TRBV7-2	TRBD2	CASSLTSGRAETQYF	TGTGCCAGCAGCTTAACTAGCGGGAGGGCAGAGACCCAGTACTTC
TRBJ2-7	NA	TRBV5-6	NA	CASSLAASQQYF	TGTGCCAGCAGCTTAGCGGCTAGCCAGCAGTACTTC
TRBJ2-3	NA	TRBV28	TRBD2	CASRASSGDGTDTQYF	TGTGCCAGCAGGGCTTCAAGCGGGGATGGGACAGATACGCAGTATTTT
TRBJ1-1	few	TRBV5-4	TRBD1	CASSKDRVGTEAFF	TGTGCCAGCAGCAAGGACAGGGTCGGTACTGAAGCTTTCTTT
TRBJ1-2	NA	TRBV5-8	NA	CASSLRQGNGYTF	TGTGCCAGCAGCTTGCGGCAGGGAAACGGCTACACCTTC
TRBJ2-5	NA	TRBV2	TRBD2	CASSERLRLAGKSETQYF	TGTGCCAGCAGTGAACGGTTGCGACTAGCGGGAAAGAGTGAGACCCAGTACTTC
TRBJ2-1	once	TRBV2	TRBD2	CASTASGTYNEQFF	TGTGCCAGCACGGCTAGCGGGACTTACAATGAGCAGTTCTTC
TRBJ1-2	NA	TRBV6-1	TRBD1	CASSVDRAGGYTF	TGTGCCAGCAGCGTGGACAGGGCTGGTGGCTACACCTTC
TRBJ2-2	NA	TRBV19	TRBD2	CASSIPSGVGTGELFF	TGTGCCAGTAGTATTCCTAGCGGAGTCGGAACCGGGGAGCTGTTTTTT
TRBJ1-1	NA	TRBV28	TRBD1	CASSARGLGITEAFF	TGTGCCAGCAGCGCCAGGGGGCTGGGGATCACTGAAGCTTTCTTT
TRBJ2-5	NA	TRBV7-3	TRBD1	CASSLTGTWGQQETQYF	TGTGCCAGCAGCTTAACGGGTACATGGGGACAGCAAGAGACCCAGTACTTC
TRBJ2-7	NA	TRBV29-1	TRBD2	CSVAGGVRAHEQYF	TGCAGCGTTGCCGGGGGGGTCAGGGCCCACGAGCAGTACTTC
TRBJ2-1	NA	TRBV2	NA	CASSPTVPEQFF	TGTGCCAGCAGCCCGACAGTGCCTGAGCAGTTCTTC
TRBJ2-1	NA	TRBV27	TRBD2	CASSLSVRTSGYNEQFF	TGTGCCAGCAGTTTATCGGTTCGGACTAGCGGTTACAATGAGCAGTTCTTC
TRBJ2-1	NA	TRBV5-1	NA	CASSYSQYNEQFF	TGCGCCAGCAGCTACAGCCAGTACAATGAGCAGTTCTTC
TRBJ2-2	NA	TRBV7-2	NA	CASSLDRWPGELFF	TGTGCCAGCAGCTTAGACAGGTGGCCCGGGGAGCTGTTTTTT
TRBJ1-1	NA	TRBV11-3	NA	CASSRGRGNTEAFF	TGTGCCAGCAGCCGAGGGAGGGGGAACACTGAAGCTTTCTTT
TRBJ2-1	NA	TRBV19	NA	CASSRQVAYNEQFF	TGTGCCAGTAGTAGACAGGTAGCGTACAATGAGCAGTTCTTC
TRBJ2-7	NA	TRBV2	NA	CASSDRWLLGEQYF	TGTGCCAGCAGTGACAGATGGCTCCTTGGCGAGCAGTACTTC
TRBJ2-1	NA	TRBV5-4	TRBD2	CASGVWGGGNNEQFF	TGTGCCAGCGGAGTATGGGGCGGGGGAAACAATGAGCAGTTCTTC
TRBJ1-4	NA	TRBV19	TRBD1	CASNNRGLRGEKLFF	TGTGCCAGTAATAACAGGGGGCTTCGTGGTGAAAAACTGTTTTTT
TRBJ2-1	NA	TRBV28	NA	CASSARTGEDEQFF	TGTGCCAGCAGTGCGCGAACAGGGGAGGATGAGCAGTTCTTC
TRBJ2-1	NA	TRBV2	NA	CASSLQDSYNEQFF	TGTGCCAGCAGTCTACAGGACTCCTACAATGAGCAGTTCTTC
TRBJ2-2	NA	TRBV5-1	TRBD1	CASSDTGGSTGELFF	TGCGCCAGCAGCGACACAGGGGGAAGCACCGGGGAGCTGTTTTTT
TRBJ2-1	NA	TRBV29-1	TRBD1	CSVGTDSYNEQFF	TGCAGCGTGGGGACAGACTCCTACAATGAGCAGTTCTTC
TRBJ2-2	NA	TRBV25-1	TRBD1	CASSGVYGTGTGELFF	TGTGCCAGCAGTGGAGTTTACGGGACAGGGACCGGGGAGCTGTTTTTT
TRBJ2-3	NA	TRBV28	NA	CATNDRTPGTDTQYF	TGTGCCACCAATGACAGGACCCCAGGGACAGATACGCAGTATTTT
TRBJ1-5	NA	TRBV27	NA	CASSKTPNGNQPQHF	TGTGCCAGCAGTAAGACTCCTAATGGCAATCAGCCCCAGCATTTT
TRBJ1-2	NA	TRBV14	NA	CASSQAAMGYTF	TGTGCCAGCAGCCAAGCCGCGATGGGCTACACCTTC
TRBJ2-2	NA	TRBV19	NA	CASSPGILTGELFF	TGTGCCAGTAGTCCCGGGATCCTCACCGGGGAGCTGTTTTTT
TRBJ1-1	NA	TRBV18	NA	CASSPPGGQTEAFF	TGTGCCAGCTCACCACCCGGGGGGCAAACTGAAGCTTTCTTT
TRBJ1-2	NA	TRBV29-1	NA	CSVEEGGRYGYTF	TGCAGCGTTGAAGAGGGGGGGCGGTATGGCTACACCTTC
TRBJ2-7	NA	TRBV29-1	TRBD1	CSVDGTGTYEQYF	TGCAGCGTTGATGGGACAGGGACGTACGAGCAGTACTTC